Shown below are 17 T cell receptor beta chains from a single sample sequenced in a study of T cells in Graves' hyperthyroidism and ophthalmopathy. Using RNA transcripts as the source, TCR beta CDR3 regions were amplified. Carried out on the TCR CDR3, a first-round RT-PCR used the HTBI primer set. TCRdb analysed the multiplex PCR reads with MiXCR anew, one entry per CDR3 protein. The profile covers approximately 480,000 distinct CDR3 sequences, with 20% appearing a single time and about a quarter taken by the ten largest. Sequenced material: blood. These receptors all stem from a man aged 18 to 29 with Graves' hyperthyroidism.

This clonotype was seen only a few times. V gene TRBV11-2 combines with J gene TRBJ2-7; the D is unclear. The CDR3 spans 14 residues. V lost 1 base, J lost 4 bases, and 11 bases lay in between. CDR1 and CDR2 (germline): SGHAT, FQNNGV. The CDR3 DNA reads as TGTGCCAGCAGCTTAGGTTTTGACTCTTACGAGCAGTACTTC. Protein sequence: CASSLGFDSYEQYF.

This clonotype showed up many times. V usage is TRBV6-1 and J usage is TRBJ2-5, with a possible D match to TRBD2 (6 bases). V lost 3 bases to trimming and J lost 9 bases, with 20 bases between them. Germline lookup yields CDR1 MNHNS and CDR2 SASEGT. This CDR3 has 15 residues. In DNA, the CDR3 is TGTGCCAGCAGTGAGACGTCTAGCGATCGTAGTGCCCAGTACTTC. It translates to CASSETSSDRSAQYF.

The chain couples TRBV5-1 to TRBJ2-7; no firm D call. Germline V gene data show CDR1 as SGHRS and CDR2 as YFSETQ. This CDR3 is built from 12 residues. V lost 7 bases and J 6 bases, leaving 14 bases between the germline ends. CDR3: CASQEVTGEQYF. The DNA for the CDR3 is TGCGCCAGCCAGGAAGTAACGGGCGAGCAGTACTTC.

This clonotype has a count of ten or more. The chain recombines TRBV6-1 with TRBJ1-5; D call uncertain. The CDR3 runs 14 residues. Trimming stripped 2 bases from V and 0 bases from J, with 5 bases between. Germline V lookup: CDR1 MNHNS, CDR2 SASEGT. The CDR3, as DNA: TGTGCCAGCAGTGAACGGAATAGCAATCAGCCCCAGCATTTT. Translation gives CASSERNSNQPQHF.

This clonotype was seen many times. V is TRBV28 and J is TRBJ1-1; no definite D call. Germline V gene data show CDR1 as MDHEN and CDR2 as SYDVKM. The V gene lost 6 bases and the J gene lost 6 bases, with 14 bases spanning the gap. This CDR3 contains 13 residues. The CDR3 sequence: CASSLTRTPEAFF. In DNA form, the CDR3 reads TGTGCCAGCAGCCTGACCCGGACCCCTGAAGCTTTCTTT.

This clonotype came up many times. The chain joins TRBV5-1 to TRBJ2-4; 7 nucleotides agree with TRBD1. This CDR3 spans 16 amino acids. The germline gives CDR1 SGHRS, CDR2 YFSETQ. V trimming: 0 bases; J trimming: 8 bases; junction bases outside the gene matches: 11. CDR3 in amino acids: CASSLVPRGQEDIQYF. DNA for the CDR3: TGCGCCAGCAGCTTGGTGCCCCGTGGACAGGAGGACATTCAGTACTTC.

The rearrangement links TRBV5-2 to TRBJ1-1; TRBD1 is the table's D call and was not checked against the DNA. TRBV5-2 is given as a pseudogene. The CDR3 contains 15 residues. The CDR3 DNA is TGTGCCAGCAACTTGATGCACGGGGCGAACACTGAAGCTTTCTTT. Its protein is CASNLMHGANTEAFF.

The table lists this clonotype with many counts. This chain joins TRBV28 and TRBJ2-3; TRBD2 might be the D (7 bases). V was pared by 6 bases and J by 4 bases, with 17 bases between. Germline V gene lookup returns CDR1 MDHEN and CDR2 SYDVKM. The CDR3 runs to 15 residues. CDR3 sequence: CASRGPEGGSDTQYF. The CDR3 DNA sequence: TGTGCCAGCAGGGGTCCTGAGGGGGGGTCAGATACGCAGTATTTT. The whole variable domain, remainder taken from reference TRBV28 and TRBJ2-3, is DVKVTQSSRYLVKRTGEKVFLECVQDMDHENMFWYRQDPGLGLRLIYFSYDVKMKEKGDIPEGYSVSREKKERFSLILESASTNQTSMYLCASRGPEGGSDTQYFGPGTRLTVL.

The rearrangement links TRBV11-1 to TRBJ2-2; 7 bases are shared with TRBD1. Germline-derived CDR1 and CDR2 are SGHAT and FQDESV (reference sequence). Trimming removed 5 bases from V and 4 bases from J; junction bases left unmatched: 10. The length of the CDR3 is 16 residues. In DNA, the CDR3 is TGTGCCAGCAGCCCCCCCCGACAGGGATTCACCGGGGAGCTGTTTTTT. It codes for CASSPPRQGFTGELFF.

This clonotype was seen repeatedly, ten times or more. The J gene is TRBJ2-5, the V gene TRBV20-1, with D perhaps matching TRBD1 (6 bases). V was cut by 3 bases and J by 5 bases, with 19 bases left in between. CDR3 length equals 15 residues. Germline V gives CDR1 DFQATT, CDR2 SNEGSKA (reference sequence). The DNA of the CDR3 is TGCAGTGCTAGCTCCACGGACAGCTCCTGGGAGACCCAGTACTTC. The encoded protein is CSASSTDSSWETQYF.

V and J are TRBV6-2 or TRBV6-3 and TRBJ2-7; 11 positions agree with TRBD2. Germline CDR1 MNHEY, CDR2 SVGEGT. The CDR3 is 15 residues long. The trim removed 6 bases at V and 9 bases at J, leaving 13 bases unmatched. As DNA, the CDR3 is TGTGCCAGCAGACCACTATCGGGACTAGCGGACCCGCAGTACTTC. Translated, it gives CASRPLSGLADPQYF.

This clonotype was seen repeatedly, ten times or more. J is TRBJ1-1 and V is TRBV5-1, with D hard to call. This CDR3 is 14 amino acids long. The V end was cut by 3 bases, the J end by 4 bases, with 13 bases between. The germline V gene has CDR1 SGHRS and CDR2 YFSETQ. CDR3 residues: CASSSEVGVTEAFF. In DNA, the CDR3 is TGCGCCAGCAGCTCGGAAGTGGGTGTCACTGAAGCTTTCTTT.

This clonotype has ten or more counts. The chain has TRBV7-2 and TRBJ2-7, with 7 bases matching TRBD1. Germline CDR1 is SGHTA and CDR2 is FQGNSA. The CDR3 length is 17 residues. Germline trimming cut 1 base from V and 2 bases from J; bases unmatched to any gene: 11. In nucleotides, the CDR3 is TGTGCCAGCAGCTTAGGGAGAGGACAGGCTGCTACCTACGAGCAGTACTTC. It specifies CASSLGRGQAATYEQYF.

A word on this clonotype: A much bigger clone sits one base away, suggesting this may be a read error. The conserved phenylalanine or tryptophan normally closing the CDR3 is absent here, so this likely arose from a read error. The rearrangement joins TRBV9 to TRBJ1-2; D might be TRBD1 (6 bases). CDR3 length: 15 residues. Germline V gene lookup returns CDR1 SGDLS and CDR2 YYNGEE. Trimming pared 3 bases from V and 7 bases from J, leaving 19 bases between. The CDR3 region is CASSALEGGSGGYTY. The CDR3 coding sequence is TGTGCCAGCAGCGCTTTAGAGGGGGGGTCTGGTGGCTACACCTAC.

This clonotype was seen many times. V gene TRBV2 combines with J gene TRBJ2-5; D unclear. The CDR3 covers 12 residues. Germline CDR1 SNHLY, CDR2 FYNNEI. V lost 8 bases and J 3 bases, leaving 10 bases between the germline ends. The DNA of the CDR3 is TGTGCCAGCCTACGGGTCGAAGAGACCCAGTACTTC. Its protein product is CASLRVEETQYF. The complete variable domain, with remaining parts taken from reference TRBV2 and TRBJ2-5, reads EPEVTQTPSHQVTQMGQEVILRCVPISNHLYFYWYRQILGQKVEFLVSFYNNEISEKSEIFDDQFSVERPDGSNFTLKIRSTKLEDSAMYFCASLRVEETQYFGPGTRLLVL.

Details on this clonotype: A read error may explain this, as a much larger clone is one base away. The conserved phenylalanine or tryptophan normally closing the CDR3 is absent here, so this likely arose from a read error. The gene calls are TRBV6-1 and TRBJ1-1, with unresolved D. This CDR3 is 13 amino acids long. Trimming took off 8 bases at V and 0 bases at J, with 10 bases between the two ends. Looked up from germline, CDR1 is MNHNS and CDR2 is SASEGT. CDR3 sequence reads: CASEEGMNTEAFS. The CDR3 DNA sequence: TGTGCCAGCGAGGAAGGGATGAACACTGAAGCTTTCTCT.

This clonotype was counted many times. This chain connects TRBV29-1 to TRBJ2-5, with no clear D. The CDR3 is 11 residues long. From germline, CDR1 is SQVTM and CDR2 ANQGSEA. Trimming shortened V by 7 bases and J by 4 bases, and 10 bases separated the two germline ends. Here the CDR3 reads CSAQIAETQYF. The CDR3 region has the DNA TGCAGCGCACAAATCGCAGAGACCCAGTACTTC.